The 8 T cell receptor beta chains listed next were all sequenced from one sample in a study of blood T cell repertoires in COVID-19. The data were produced by immunoSEQ multiplex PCR, yet TCRdb's version contains in-frame clones alone and is incomplete. The sample has tens of thousands of clones, 85% to 90% seen once. The sequenced sample consisted of peripheral blood. The receptors derive from a man aged 65-85 years with active COVID-19.

The chain combines TRBV3-1 (or the pseudogene TRBV3-2) with TRBJ2-1, with TRBD2 as a possible D gene (5 bases). Germline V gene lookup returns CDR1 LGHDT and CDR2 YNNKEL (reference sequence). V was shortened by 5 bases and J by 0 bases, with 11 bases between the two germline ends. This CDR3 contains 15 residues. The DNA for the CDR3 is TGTGCCAGCAGCGAACTAGAGTCCTCCTACAATGAGCAGTTCTTC. Translating it yields CASSELESSYNEQFF.

This clone was recorded once. The rearrangement links TRBV11-3 to TRBJ2-7; 10 positions match TRBD1. In germline, CDR1 is SGHNT, CDR2 YENEEA. CDR3 length equals 18 residues. V shed 3 bases and J 3 bases; nucleotides not matched to a gene: 14. CDR3 region: CASSFSLLLRDRGYEQYF. The CDR3 coding sequence is TGTGCCAGCAGCTTCTCCCTATTGCTCCGGGACAGGGGCTACGAGCAGTACTTC.

This clone was counted only a few times. The rearrangement joins TRBV28 to TRBJ2-7, with 7 bases aligning to TRBD1. Per germline, CDR1 MDHEN and CDR2 SYDVKM. The CDR3 extends over 12 amino acids. V was clipped by 6 bases and J by 4 bases; unmatched bases: 3. The CDR3 DNA follows: TGTGCCAGCAGCAGGGGGTATTACGAGCAGTACTTC. Translated, it gives CASSRGYYEQYF. The full variable domain, rest sourced from reference TRBV28 and TRBJ2-7, is DVKVTQSSRYLVKRTGEKVFLECVQDMDHENMFWYRQDPGLGLRLIYFSYDVKMKEKGDIPEGYSVSREKKERFSLILESASTNQTSMYLCASSRGYYEQYFGPGTRLTVT.

The chain is built from TRBV28 and TRBJ1-5; D is undetermined. CDR1 MDHEN and CDR2 SYDVKM come from the germline V gene. The V end lost 2 bases, the J end lost 0 bases, and 14 bases lay between the germline ends. The length of the CDR3 is 17 residues. CDR3 sequence: CASSLRRAVGSNQPQHF. CDR3 DNA sequence: TGTGCCAGCAGTTTAAGGCGGGCGGTAGGTAGCAATCAGCCCCAGCATTTT.

The chain joins TRBV2 to TRBJ1-2; D is unresolved. Germline CDR1 SNHLY, CDR2 FYNNEI. The V gene lost 6 bases and the J gene lost 3 bases, with 14 bases spanning the gap. The CDR3 consists of 14 residues. CDR3 nucleotide sequence: TGTGCCAGCAGACCCCTTAGCAAGGACTATGGCTACACCTTC. Residues: CASRPLSKDYGYTF. The variable domain in full, with the rest retrieved from reference TRBV2 and TRBJ1-2, is EPEVTQTPSHQVTQMGQEVILRCVPISNHLYFYWYRQILGQKVEFLVSFYNNEISEKSEIFDDQFSVERPDGSNFTLKIRSTKLEDSAMYFCASRPLSKDYGYTFGSGTRLTVV.

The rearrangement links TRBV28 to TRBJ2-2; perhaps TRBD1 as D (6 bases). The V gene's germline CDR1 is MDHEN and CDR2 SYDVKM. CDR3 length: 14 residues. V shed 7 bases and J shed 3 bases, with 12 bases lying between them. CDR3 loop: CASKGVGYTGELFF. In DNA, the CDR3 is TGTGCCAGCAAGGGGGTAGGGTACACCGGGGAGCTGTTTTTT.

The gene calls are TRBV7-8 and TRBJ2-7; 11 bases fit TRBD2. V shed 8 bases and J 1 base; nucleotides not matched to a gene: 10. Germline CDR1 SGHVS, CDR2 FQNEAQ. The CDR3 consists of 16 residues. CDR3 in DNA: TGTGCCAGCTCCTATGGGACTAGCGGCGTTTCCTACGAGCAGTACTTC. Its translation: CASSYGTSGVSYEQYF.

The CDR3 nucleotides are TGTGCCTGGAGTACCCCCGGCGCCGGGGAGACCCAGTACTTC. Its translation: CAWSTPGAGETQYF. The rearrangement joins TRBV30 to TRBJ2-5; D not certain. V lost 2 bases and J 5 bases, leaving 15 bases between the germline ends. The length of the CDR3 is 14 residues. CDR1 and CDR2 (germline): GTSNPN, SVGIG (reference sequence).